This paragraph covers one T cell receptor beta chain sequence. Ten or more counts support this clonotype. Its antigen is currently not known. No base quality values were provided; no much bigger clone lies one nucleotide off. Stable Graves' hyperthyroidism was defined as no progression to ophthalmopathy during 18 months of follow-up. Hyperthyroidism patients were aged 18 to 65 years and newly diagnosed, with disease duration of less than 2 months. Any patient with an uncontrolled infection, another autoimmune disease, pregnancy or lactation was excluded. Diagnoses were established on the basis of clinical symptoms, serum thyroxine and TRAb, thyroid ultrasound, and orbital computed tomography. Ficoll-Paque density gradient centrifugation was used to isolate PBMCs from 8 to 10 ml of fresh peripheral blood. Total RNA was extracted using Trizol reagent, and RNA quality was assessed on an Agilent 2100 Bioanalyzer.

These data belong to a study of T cells in Graves' hyperthyroidism and ophthalmopathy (dated by TCRdb to about 2019). In the study overall: Peripheral blood samples were taken at the time of initial diagnosis, prior to any treatment. The approximately 100 discovery patients were divided at random into training and test sets in a 7:3 ratio. After blood sampling, hyperthyroidism patients were treated with methimazole at a starting dose of 30 mg daily, and ophthalmopathy patients were treated with high-dose intravenous methylprednisolone. The study also compared thyroid tissue and blood T-cell repertoires from five or six Graves' hyperthyroidism patients. According to the paper, TCR Vbeta CDR3 sequencing was carried out on approximately 140 peripheral blood samples, which came from fewer than 50 ophthalmopathy, about 75 hyperthyroidism and 17 progressor patients. To identify TCR V-J signatures that set the groups apart, the researchers used a discovery cohort of 100 patients, made up of around 42 with Graves' ophthalmopathy and around 58 with stable Graves' hyperthyroidism. Prospective prediction of ophthalmopathy was tested in an independent validation cohort of 18 to 20 hyperthyroidism patients and 17 patients who later progressed to ophthalmopathy.

Amplification of TCR beta CDR3 regions was carried out from RNA transcripts. The first round of RT-PCR for the TCR CDR3 was performed with the HTBI primer set and the Qiagen OneStep RT-PCR kit. Libraries were constructed in a second round of multiplex PCR, after which size selection and purification were performed. Libraries were sequenced paired-end with 100 bp reads on an Illumina HiSeq2000. The paper's processing steps were these. SOAPnuke was used to process the raw data, throwing out any read that contained adapters or uncalled bases, had a mean Phred below 15, or lacked an exact constant-primer or identifier match. High-quality paired reads were merged using COPE v1.2.5, and each unique nucleotide sequence was defined as a clonotype. Clonotypes were aligned to IMGT TRBV, TRBD and TRBJ reference segments using MiTCR v1.1. The analysis was restricted to V-J combinations with a frequency above 0.0001, which together covered 99.2% of the repertoires. The TCS score was defined as the ratio of F50 (clonal expansion) to E x V (chaos), calculated using BLOSUM62-based TCRdist between CDR3 peptides within each V-J. Welch's t-statistics and random forest reduced 450 to 600 V-J features to 10 to 15, which were used in a naive Bayes classifier (R e1071). The public reads were reanalyzed by TCRdb: fastp trimming at Q25, MiXCR alignment, in-frame beta chains only. Duplicate CDR3 protein sequences are folded into a single record with the most common DNA and genes. Clone size and V and J calls follow TCRdb, not the original study. The sample data list about 350,000 distinct CDR3 sequences, and 19% of these were observed just once. The biggest ten clones account for 3.7% of the sample.

The paper as a whole reports these results and caveats: No statistical method was used to fix the sample size in advance, and group allocation was not hidden from the investigators. In validation, the model predicted progression to ophthalmopathy with over 60% sensitivity and roughly 72% specificity, a median of 6.5 months before onset. Ophthalmopathy was separated from stable hyperthyroidism by a 13 V-J signature model, with approximately 89% sensitivity and roughly 81% specificity obtained in cross-validation and 80%/75% obtained in testing. Blood samples also contained most of the expanded thyroid clonotypes (frequency above 0.001), which suggests that blood repertoires may reflect thyroid immune responses.

The clonotype was recovered from a woman under 30 with Graves' hyperthyroidism. Sample: blood.

The CDR3 here reads CASSQFLTGYSYEQYF. The nucleotides read TGCGCCAGCAGCCAGTTCCTGACAGGGTACTCCTACGAGCAGTACTTC. Recombination linked TRBV4-1 to TRBJ2-7; 7 junctional bases match TRBD1. Reading from cysteine to phenylalanine, the CDR3 counts 16 amino acids. Only the CDR3 region is kept as DNA, spanning 48 bases read in frame from base 1. According to the germline V gene, CDR1 reads MGHRA and CDR2 reads YSYEKL. Compared with germline, V lacks 3 bases and J lacks 0 bases; bases without a gene match: 8.